The 8 T cell receptor beta chains below were found in one sample sequenced in a study of OX40 agonist ivuxolimab in advanced cancers. Clones were read by immunoSEQ multiplex PCR, and TCRdb kept only the in-frame ones, dropping some. This table holds 65,000 to 85,000 clones, around 84% found once. The sequences come from CD4+ or CD8+ T cells sorted from blood, collected in a trial of the OX40 agonist ivuxolimab. Receptor source: an adult with an advanced solid tumor such as melanoma, head and neck, liver or kidney cancer.

The CDR3 loop is CASSIDRRWENGNTIYF. For the CDR3, the DNA is TGTGCCAGTAGTATAGATCGCCGATGGGAGAATGGAAACACCATATATTTT. The chain has TRBV19 and TRBJ1-3; no definite D call. The CDR3 is 17 amino acids. Germline values: CDR1 LNHDA, CDR2 SQIVND (reference sequence). V gave up 0 bases and J gave up 3 bases, with 15 bases separating them.

The chain combines TRBV19 with TRBJ1-5; 7 bases map to TRBD1. V was pared by 1 base and J by 6 bases, with 3 bases of the junction left unmatched. Germline CDR1 and CDR2: LNHDA and SQIVND (reference sequence). This CDR3 is 14 amino acids long. CDR3 bases: TGTGCCAGTAGTATAGGATCAGGGGGTCAGCCCCAGCATTTT. It is translated as CASSIGSGGQPQHF.

This sequence joins TRBV11-2 and TRBJ2-1; 8 bases are a match to TRBD2. The CDR3 contains 16 residues. Germline lookup yields CDR1 SGHAT and CDR2 FQNNGV. V dropped 4 bases and J dropped 1; count of bases not matched to a gene: 6. This chain's CDR3 is CASSSPSGSSYNEQFF. In DNA, the CDR3 is TGTGCCAGCAGCTCGCCTAGCGGGTCATCCTACAATGAGCAGTTCTTC.

The chain employs TRBV7-9 and TRBJ2-7, with 11 bases matching TRBD2. V shed 2 bases, J shed 1 base, and the junction held 4 bases outside the gene matches. This CDR3 region has 16 residues. Germline V gene data show CDR1 as SEHNR and CDR2 as FQNEAQ (reference sequence). The CDR3 DNA reads as TGTGCCAGCAGCTTATGGACTAGCGGGTCTTCCTACGAGCAGTACTTC. The encoded protein is CASSLWTSGSSYEQYF.

The V gene is TRBV5-4, the J gene TRBJ2-2; tentative D call: TRBD1 (6 bases). V was pared by 0 bases and J by 8 bases, with 11 bases between. This CDR3 is 14 amino acids long. CDR1 SGHNT and CDR2 YYREEE come from the germline V gene (reference sequence). The CDR3 DNA follows: TGTGCCAGCAGCTTGGACAGGGCTCGAGGGGAGCTGTTTTTT. Protein sequence: CASSLDRARGELFF.

The V gene is TRBV18, the J gene TRBJ2-2; perhaps D is TRBD1 or TRBD2 (7 bases each). Germline CDR1 KGHSH, CDR2 LQKENI. This CDR3 contains 17 residues. V was clipped by 2 bases and J by 6 bases, with 19 bases between them. Written as DNA, the CDR3 is TGTGCCAGCTCACCAGGACGGACAGGTCGGGGGGCCGGGGAGCTGTTTTTT. Amino acids: CASSPGRTGRGAGELFF.

The chain is built from TRBV18 and TRBJ2-3; 9 bases are a match to TRBD1. Germline assignment: CDR1 KGHSH and CDR2 LQKENI. The V segment lost 4 bases and the J segment 3 bases; nucleotides outside the gene matches: 8. This CDR3 has 16 amino acids. This CDR3 reads CASSRAGTGSTDTQYF. CDR3 DNA sequence: TGTGCCAGCTCACGGGCCGGGACAGGGTCAACAGATACGCAGTATTTT.

This clone was recorded a few times. CDR3 DNA sequence: TGTGCCAGCACCCAAAGTGAGGGCCTCTACGAGCAGTACTTC. Translation gives CASTQSEGLYEQYF. The rearrangement joins TRBV11-2 to TRBJ2-7; a weak D match, TRBD2 (5 bases). CDR1 SGHAT and CDR2 FQNNGV come from the germline V gene. CDR3 size: 14 residues. Between the trimmed V and J ends, which lost 7 bases and 3 bases, there was a span of 16 bases.